This TCR beta chain was recovered during a study of CD4+ T cells in melanoma. Study-level findings and limits: A reported correlation linked neoantigen-specific CD4+ T cells to CD8+, macrophage and B cell function. In melanoma, neoantigen-specific CD4+ T cells reportedly differed in differentiation state.

Repertoires were generated with immunoSEQ multiplex PCR, while TCRdb's copy carries only in-frame clones and drops some. Among 20,000 to 25,000 clones listed, roughly 82% were seen once. About this clone itself: The antigen remains unidentified.

The CDR3 has 17 residues. The V gene's germline CDR1 is SGHTA and CDR2 FQGTGA. With 7 bases removed from V and 4 bases from J, the gap between germline ends came to 23 bases. The chain links TRBV7-3 to TRBJ1-5, with D tentatively TRBD1 (6 bases). Sequenced material: cells from a culture (not recorded whether cultured in vitro). This TCR came from a human donor with melanoma. The DNA for the CDR3 is TGTGCCAGCACGAAGGATGCCGGGGGGGGCAATAATCAGCCCCAGCATTTT. This translates into CASTKDAGGGNNQPQHF.